One T cell receptor (beta chain) is described in this entry. The sample is drawn from a study of blood T cell repertoires in COVID-19. At the level of the study: Samples taken during acute and convalescent COVID-19 were collected in the United States, Italy and Spain. The analysed material was cDNA or gDNA that came from T cells, B-cell-depleted T cells, or PBMCs.

As processed by the authors: Amplified reference gene primers provided the basis for estimating nucleated cell counts. Data came from immunoSEQ multiplex PCR; TCRdb stores just in-frame clones and leaves some out. That table gives V, J and clone size, and the DNA gave D and trimming. The sample contains 150,000 or so clones, 85% to 90% of which appear only once. The sample was peripheral blood. This clonotype was sampled from a woman in her seventies with acute or convalescent COVID-19.

CDR3 in DNA: TGTGCCAGCAGAGGACAGGGCTACACTGAAGCTTTCTTT. It codes for CASRGQGYTEAFF. The rearrangement uses TRBV2 and TRBJ1-1, with 8 bases lining up with TRBD1. The CDR3 has 13 amino acids. Germline V gene data show CDR1 as SNHLY and CDR2 as FYNNEI. With V trimmed by 6 bases and J by 3 bases, 3 bases remained unmatched.